These T cell receptor beta chains were read from a single sample in a study of Graves' ophthalmopathy and Graves' hyperthyroidism. TCRdb analysed the multiplex PCR reads with MiXCR anew, one entry per CDR3 protein. The table includes 300,000 or so distinct CDR3 sequences, 15% to 20% detected once. The sequenced sample was peripheral blood. These receptors all come from an adult man with Graves' ophthalmopathy. CDR3s include the opening cysteine and the closing phenylalanine or tryptophan. A D gene is named only where the DNA matches it firmly. Part of the rows lack a size; the others show once, few, many or a class for expanded clones.

size: many; D: -; J: TRBJ2-7; V: TRBV24-1; CDR3: CATQRAGHYEQYF; DNA: TGTGCCACTCAGAGGGCGGGGCACTACGAGCAGTACTTC
size: -; D: -; J: TRBJ1-1; V: TRBV12-3/TRBV12-4; CDR3: CASTRGQGMNTEAFF; DNA: TGTGCCAGCACCCGAGGGCAGGGGATGAACACTGAAGCTTTCTTT
size: many; D: -; J: TRBJ2-2; V: TRBV19; CDR3: CASSVSMTSGELFF; DNA: TGTGCCAGTAGTGTATCTATGACGAGCGGGGAGCTGTTTTTT
size: many; D: TRBD1; J: TRBJ1-1; V: TRBV19; CDR3: CASSKTGDTEAFF; DNA: TGTGCCAGTAGTAAGACAGGGGACACTGAAGCTTTCTTT
size: -; D: -; J: TRBJ1-2; V: TRBV20-1; CDR3: CSALPGQANYGYTF; DNA: TGCAGTGCCCTCCCCGGACAAGCTAACTATGGCTACACCTTC
size: many; D: -; J: TRBJ1-1; V: TRBV11-2; CDR3: CASNTTGQRRAFF; DNA: TGTGCCAGCAACACCACAGGACAGCGCCGGGCTTTCTTT
size: many; D: TRBD1; J: TRBJ1-1; V: TRBV10-3; CDR3: CAIGDSSNTEAFF; DNA: TGTGCCATCGGGGACAGTTCGAACACTGAAGCTTTCTTT
size: -; D: -; J: TRBJ2-7; V: TRBV6-2/TRBV6-3; CDR3: CASSSPIADTYSYEQYF; DNA: TGTGCCAGCAGCTCCCCAATCGCTGACACCTACTCCTACGAGCAGTACTTC
size: few; D: TRBD2; J: TRBJ2-7; V: TRBV11-1; CDR3: CASSWTSGSEQYF; DNA: TGTGCCAGCAGCTGGACTAGCGGGAGCGAGCAGTACTTC
size: many; D: TRBD1; J: TRBJ2-2; V: TRBV9; CDR3: CASSVDNRGTGELFF; DNA: TGTGCCAGCAGCGTAGACAACAGGGGGACCGGGGAGCTGTTTTTT
size: many; D: -; J: TRBJ1-1; V: TRBV7-9; CDR3: CASSLDAGTTREAFF; DNA: TGTGCCAGCAGCTTAGACGCGGGGACAACTCGTGAAGCTTTCTTT
size: few; D: -; J: TRBJ1-2; V: TRBV18; CDR3: CASSPQGQSKLANYGYTF; DNA: TGTGCCAGCTCACCACAAGGACAGTCAAAGTTAGCTAACTATGGCTACACCTTC
size: many; D: -; J: TRBJ1-2; V: TRBV30; CDR3: CAWSLSGMDGYTF; DNA: TGTGCCTGGAGTCTCTCAGGGATGGATGGCTACACCTTC
size: -; D: TRBD1; J: TRBJ2-7; V: TRBV25-1; CDR3: CASSEWFSEDRHYEQYF; DNA: TGTGCCAGCAGTGAATGGTTTAGTGAGGACAGGCATTACGAGCAGTACTTC
size: many; D: TRBD1; J: TRBJ1-5; V: TRBV12-3/TRBV12-4; CDR3: CASTPAGGIQPQHF; DNA: TGTGCCAGCACCCCCGCAGGGGGCATCCAGCCCCAGCATTTT
size: -; D: -; J: TRBJ1-6; V: TRBV4-1; CDR3: CASSQDNLGLNSPLHF; DNA: TGCGCCAGCAGCCAAGATAATTTGGGTCTAAATTCACCCCTCCACTTT
size: -; D: TRBD1; J: TRBJ1-6; V: TRBV20-1; CDR3: CSAPRTGANSPLHF; DNA: TGCAGTGCTCCTCGGACAGGGGCGAATTCACCCCTCCACTTT
size: many; D: -; J: TRBJ2-7; V: TRBV25-1; CDR3: CASSEGPPIYEQYF; DNA: TGTGCCAGCAGTGAGGGTCCCCCCATCTACGAGCAGTACTTC
size: many; D: -; J: TRBJ2-1; V: TRBV7-3; CDR3: CASSPTLNRNNEQFF; DNA: TGTGCCAGCAGCCCAACCCTGAATCGCAACAATGAGCAGTTCTTC
size: many; D: TRBD1; J: TRBJ1-5; V: TRBV6-4; CDR3: CASRSTGTGGNQPQHF; DNA: TGTGCCAGCAGGTCGACCGGGACAGGGGGCAACCAGCCCCAGCATTTT
size: many; D: -; J: TRBJ1-1; V: TRBV6-1; CDR3: CASSVSGPRNTEAFF; DNA: TGTGCCAGCAGTGTTTCGGGACCCCGGAACACTGAAGCTTTCTTT
size: many; D: -; J: TRBJ1-2; V: TRBV20-1; CDR3: CSARLSTENYGYTF; DNA: TGCAGTGCTAGATTGTCCACCGAGAACTATGGCTACACCTTC
size: many; D: -; J: TRBJ1-2; V: TRBV10-3; CDR3: CAISEDRWYGYTF; DNA: TGTGCCATCAGTGAAGACAGGTGGTATGGCTACACCTTC
size: few; D: TRBD1; J: TRBJ2-7; V: TRBV29-1; CDR3: CSVDRGQVQYF; DNA: TGCAGCGTAGACAGGGGGCAGGTGCAGTACTTC
size: -; D: TRBD1; J: TRBJ1-5; V: TRBV30; CDR3: CAWSLAGTGGWEPQHF; DNA: TGTGCCTGGAGCCTAGCAGGGACAGGGGGGTGGGAGCCCCAGCATTTT
size: many; D: -; J: TRBJ1-1; V: TRBV12-5; CDR3: CASGLGEAGIPEAFF; DNA: TGTGCTAGTGGTTTGGGGGAAGCAGGGATCCCTGAAGCTTTCTTT
size: -; D: TRBD1; J: TRBJ2-7; V: TRBV20-1; CDR3: CSASTGTGGAYEQYF; DNA: TGCAGTGCTTCTACCGGGACAGGCGGTGCCTACGAGCAGTACTTC
size: many; D: TRBD2; J: TRBJ2-2; V: TRBV5-1; CDR3: CASSLEAGVSTGELFF; DNA: TGCGCCAGCAGCTTGGAAGCGGGAGTATCGACCGGGGAGCTGTTTTTT
size: many; D: -; J: TRBJ1-5; V: TRBV28; CDR3: CASSLKGIFSQPQHF; DNA: TGTGCCAGCAGTTTAAAGGGTATTTTTAGTCAGCCCCAGCATTTT
size: many; D: TRBD1; J: TRBJ1-2; V: TRBV24-1; CDR3: CATSDRATGSSYGYTF; DNA: TGTGCCACCAGTGACCGAGCGACAGGGTCCAGCTATGGCTACACCTTC
size: many; D: -; J: TRBJ1-2; V: TRBV28; CDR3: CASSKTTTPNYGYTF; DNA: TGTGCCAGCAGCAAGACAACGACGCCTAACTATGGCTACACCTTC
size: many; D: -; J: TRBJ1-1; V: TRBV12-3/TRBV12-4; CDR3: CASSPTENTEAFF; DNA: TGTGCCAGCAGTCCCACAGAGAACACTGAAGCTTTCTTT
size: many; D: TRBD2; J: TRBJ2-7; V: TRBV11-2; CDR3: CASSSRLAGGLSYEQYF; DNA: TGTGCCAGCAGCTCCCGACTAGCGGGGGGCCTCTCCTACGAGCAGTACTTC
size: many; D: -; J: TRBJ1-1; V: TRBV7-3; CDR3: CASSLDGHANTEAFF; DNA: TGTGCCAGCAGCTTAGATGGACACGCGAACACTGAAGCTTTCTTT
size: many; D: -; J: TRBJ2-7; V: TRBV4-1; CDR3: CASSRETVSSYEQYF; DNA: TGCGCCAGCAGCCGAGAGACAGTGAGCTCCTACGAGCAGTACTTC
size: -; D: -; J: TRBJ2-2; V: TRBV11-2; CDR3: CASSLVSGNTGELFF; DNA: TGTGCCAGCAGCTTAGTTAGCGGGAACACCGGGGAGCTGTTTTTT
size: -; D: -; J: TRBJ1-2; V: TRBV12-3/TRBV12-4; CDR3: CASSRLNYGYTF; DNA: TGTGCCAGCAGTCGATTGAACTATGGCTACACCTTC
size: many; D: -; J: TRBJ2-5; V: TRBV2; CDR3: CASTQSRGPGETQYF; DNA: TGTGCCAGCACCCAGTCGCGAGGGCCGGGAGAGACCCAGTACTTC
size: many; D: -; J: TRBJ1-2; V: TRBV29-1; CDR3: CSVDTGADYGYTF; DNA: TGCAGCGTTGATACGGGGGCGGACTATGGCTACACCTTC
size: many; D: TRBD1; J: TRBJ1-5; V: TRBV28; CDR3: CASSSTDRVGNQPQHF; DNA: TGTGCCAGCAGTTCTACCGACAGGGTGGGTAATCAGCCCCAGCATTTT
size: -; D: TRBD2; J: TRBJ2-7; V: TRBV12-3/TRBV12-4; CDR3: CASSHRTSGTDEQCF; DNA: TGTGCCAGCAGTCATCGGACTAGCGGGACGGACGAGCAGTGCTTC
size: many; D: -; J: TRBJ2-5; V: TRBV7-8; CDR3: CASSQPPRVETQYF; DNA: TGTGCCAGCAGCCAACCTCCCAGGGTGGAGACCCAGTACTTC
size: many; D: -; J: TRBJ1-1; V: TRBV15; CDR3: CATSGNVQGVGTEAFF; DNA: TGTGCCACCAGCGGAAATGTCCAAGGAGTCGGCACTGAAGCTTTCTTT
size: many; D: -; J: TRBJ2-7; V: TRBV6-2/TRBV6-3; CDR3: CASSYVRGTYEQYF; DNA: TGTGCCAGCAGTTACGTCAGGGGTACCTACGAGCAGTACTTC
size: many; D: -; J: TRBJ2-7; V: TRBV4-2; CDR3: CASSQVSRMGEQYF; DNA: TGTGCCAGCAGCCAAGTCAGCAGGATGGGCGAGCAGTACTTC
size: many; D: TRBD1; J: TRBJ2-7; V: TRBV20-1; CDR3: CSARPRDRVYEQYF; DNA: TGCAGTGCTAGACCCAGGGACAGGGTCTACGAGCAGTACTTC
size: many; D: TRBD2; J: TRBJ2-2; V: TRBV10-3; CDR3: CAISGTSGRSTGELFF; DNA: TGTGCCATCAGTGGGACTAGCGGGAGAAGCACCGGGGAGCTGTTTTTT
size: many; D: -; J: TRBJ1-6; V: TRBV30; CDR3: CANDRSGYNSPLHF; DNA: TGTGCCAACGACAGGTCCGGGTATAATTCACCCCTCCACTTT
size: many; D: -; J: TRBJ1-1; V: TRBV6-5; CDR3: CASSRGTEATEAFF; DNA: TGTGCCAGCAGTAGGGGTACAGAGGCCACTGAAGCTTTCTTT
size: few; D: -; J: TRBJ1-5; V: TRBV12-3/TRBV12-4; CDR3: CASSFGTASNQPQHF; DNA: TGTGCCAGCAGTTTTGGAACAGCAAGCAATCAGCCCCAGCATTTT
size: -; D: TRBD1; J: TRBJ1-1; V: TRBV5-1; CDR3: CASSLSTGMGTEAFF; DNA: TGCGCCAGCAGCTTATCGACAGGGATGGGCACTGAAGCTTTCTTT
size: many; D: -; J: TRBJ2-5; V: TRBV29-1; CDR3: CSVATNQETQYF; DNA: TGCAGCGTTGCAACAAATCAGGAGACCCAGTACTTC
size: many; D: -; J: TRBJ1-5; V: TRBV24-1; CDR3: CATSDASISGGLPQHF; DNA: TGTGCCACCAGTGATGCATCCATCTCCGGTGGTCTGCCCCAGCATTTT